This TCR beta chain was sequenced in a study of OX40 agonist ivuxolimab in advanced cancers. Study-level background: Among those enrolled, mean age was 60 years (range about 23 to 90) and 82.7% were male. Among those treated, three patients had partial responses, one with hepatocellular carcinoma and two with cutaneous melanoma.

The data were produced by immunoSEQ multiplex PCR, yet TCRdb's version contains in-frame clones alone and is incomplete. The sample holds 70,000 to 80,000 clones, about 93% seen once. Study-wide results and limits: Also present in some nonresponders was a low level of normalized T-cell clonal expansion.

Trimming removed 8 bases at V and 2 bases at J, with 10 bases between. The V gene's germline CDR1 is MNHEY and CDR2 SVGAGI. The length of the CDR3 is 12 residues. A remark on this clone: Its antigen is not identified.

This chain joins TRBV6-5 and TRBJ2-7; perhaps D is TRBD1 or TRBD2 (5 bases each). The receptor was isolated from an adult with an advanced solid tumor such as melanoma, head and neck, liver or kidney cancer. The sequences come from CD4+ or CD8+ T cells sorted from blood, collected in a trial of the OX40 agonist ivuxolimab. The CDR3 here is CASGGSAYEQYF. For the CDR3, the DNA is TGTGCCAGCGGGGGATCGGCCTACGAGCAGTACTTC.